These T cell receptor beta chains were read from a single sample in a study of shared clonotypes between healthy human individuals. Sequencing used immunoSEQ multiplex PCR; TCRdb keeps in-frame clones, though not all of them. The table shows some 1,400,000 clones, with around 97% occurring only once. What was sequenced was naive CD4+ T cells sorted from blood. These receptors were taken from a man aged 25-45 years in good health. Both conserved end residues are part of each CDR3. D genes are given only for firm matches. The size field is filled for only some rows; it gives once, few, many or a size class.

J: TRBJ1-1
V: TRBV5-4
size: -
D: TRBD1
DNA: TGTGCCAGCAGCCCACAGGACAGGGTTCGCACTGAAGCTTTCTTT
CDR3: CASSPQDRVRTEAFF

J: TRBJ1-2
V: TRBV19
size: -
D: -
DNA: TGTGCCAGTAGCGGACGCGAGGGTCCCTATGGCTACACCTTC
CDR3: CASSGREGPYGYTF

J: TRBJ1-1
V: TRBV5-1
size: -
D: -
DNA: TGCGCCAGCAGCCCGGTGGTTGGTCCCGAAGCTTTCTTT
CDR3: CASSPVVGPEAFF

J: TRBJ2-3
V: TRBV18
size: -
D: TRBD1
DNA: TGTGCCAGCTCACCGACAGGGTCCACAGATACGCAGTATTTT
CDR3: CASSPTGSTDTQYF

J: TRBJ2-1
V: TRBV4-3
size: once
D: TRBD2
DNA: TGCGCCAGCAGCCACAAGAAGAGGAGCGGGAGACTCAATGAGCAGTTCTTC
CDR3: CASSHKKRSGRLNEQFF

J: TRBJ2-3
V: TRBV4-3
size: once
D: -
DNA: TGCGCCAGCAGCCCCCGTGGTGCTGGGACGGCGGATACGCAGTATTTT
CDR3: CASSPRGAGTADTQYF

J: TRBJ2-5
V: TRBV28
size: -
D: TRBD2
DNA: TGTGCCAGCAGTGGTGGCGGGAGTGAGAAGACCCAGTACTTC
CDR3: CASSGGGSEKTQYF

J: TRBJ2-3
V: TRBV18
size: -
D: TRBD1
DNA: TGTGCCAGCTCACCACAAAGGACAGGGAGGACAGATACGCAGTATTTT
CDR3: CASSPQRTGRTDTQYF

J: TRBJ2-7
V: TRBV5-4
size: -
D: TRBD2
DNA: TGTGCCAGCAGCTTGGGGCAGACTAGCGGGAGCTCCTACGAGCAGTACTTC
CDR3: CASSLGQTSGSSYEQYF

J: TRBJ2-5
V: TRBV7-3
size: -
D: -
DNA: TGTGCCAGCGCTCCCGGACTAATGGGGACCCAGTACTTC
CDR3: CASAPGLMGTQYF

J: TRBJ2-1
V: TRBV10-2
size: -
D: TRBD2
DNA: TGCGCCAGCAGGCTAGCGGGAGGCGCCTACAATGAGCAGTTCTTC
CDR3: CASRLAGGAYNEQFF

J: TRBJ1-5
V: TRBV27
size: few
D: -
DNA: TGTGCCAGCAGTTTATCGGGGCAGGGCTACGATAGCAATCAGCCCCAGCATTTT
CDR3: CASSLSGQGYDSNQPQHF

J: TRBJ1-5
V: TRBV7-2
size: -
D: -
DNA: TGTGCCAGCAGCTGGACGGGCGATACAAGCAATCAGCCCCAGCATTTT
CDR3: CASSWTGDTSNQPQHF

J: TRBJ1-5
V: TRBV7-2
size: -
D: -
DNA: TGTGCCAGCAGCCTAACTGGGACATCTAGCAATCAGCCCCAGCATTTT
CDR3: CASSLTGTSSNQPQHF

J: TRBJ2-3
V: TRBV11-2
size: once
D: TRBD2
DNA: TGTGCCAGCAGCCGTCGGACGATCCGGGGGGGTCCGGATACGCAGTATTTT
CDR3: CASSRRTIRGGPDTQYF

J: TRBJ1-1
V: TRBV30
size: -
D: TRBD1
DNA: TGTGCCTGGAGTCTGACGACAGGGGACACTGAAGCTTTCTTT
CDR3: CAWSLTTGDTEAFF

J: TRBJ2-1
V: TRBV6-5
size: -
D: -
DNA: TGTGCCAGCGCTAAGACAGGATCGGACTCCAATGAGCAGTTCTTC
CDR3: CASAKTGSDSNEQFF

J: TRBJ1-4
V: TRBV9
size: -
D: -
DNA: TGTGCCAGCAGCGTAGCGTGGAGGAGCGAAAAACTGTTTTTT
CDR3: CASSVAWRSEKLFF

J: TRBJ2-3
V: TRBV27
size: -
D: -
DNA: TGTGCCAGCAGCCCCTGGGGAGGAGCCACAGATACGCAGTATTTT
CDR3: CASSPWGGATDTQYF

J: TRBJ1-5
V: TRBV6-1
size: -
D: -
DNA: TGTGCCAGCAGTTGGGACATTGATAGCAATCAGCCCCAGCATTTT
CDR3: CASSWDIDSNQPQHF

J: TRBJ2-7
V: TRBV5-6
size: -
D: -
DNA: TGTGCCAGCAGCTTGGAAGGGGGGAGGTACGAGCAGTACTTC
CDR3: CASSLEGGRYEQYF

J: TRBJ2-3
V: TRBV11-2
size: -
D: -
DNA: TGTGCCAGCAGCGGGACTCGAGTTTACACAGATACGCAGTATTTT
CDR3: CASSGTRVYTDTQYF

J: TRBJ2-7
V: TRBV25-1
size: -
D: TRBD2
DNA: TGTGCCAGCAGTGGTATGAGGGAGGGGCTTTACGAGCAGTACTTC
CDR3: CASSGMREGLYEQYF

J: TRBJ1-2
V: TRBV6-6
size: -
D: -
DNA: TGTGCCAGCAGTTACGGGGGAGGCGGTGACGCGGGCTACACCTTC
CDR3: CASSYGGGGDAGYTF

J: TRBJ2-1
V: TRBV10-1
size: -
D: -
DNA: TGCGCCAGCAGTGACATCAGGAGCTCCTACAATGAGCAGTTCTTC
CDR3: CASSDIRSSYNEQFF

J: TRBJ2-1
V: TRBV25-1
size: -
D: -
DNA: TGTGCCAGCAGTGAATCCGGCCCAATCCGGTACAATGAGCAGTTCTTC
CDR3: CASSESGPIRYNEQFF

J: TRBJ1-2
V: TRBV6-5
size: -
D: TRBD1
DNA: TGTGCCAGCAGTTACGAGACAGGGGGAGGCTACACCTTC
CDR3: CASSYETGGGYTF